This TCR beta chain derives from a study of patients and donors after allogeneic stem cell transplantation. The CDR3 extends over 17 amino acids. CDR1 and CDR2 from the germline V gene are LNHNV and YYDKDF (reference sequence). V was cut by 4 bases and J by 3 bases, with 18 bases left in between. TCRdb reanalysed the RT-PCR reads using MiXCR and keeps one entry per CDR3 protein. The data contain roughly 200,000 distinct CDR3 sequences, around two fifths of them singletons. The table lists this clonotype with a few counts. V usage is TRBV15 and J usage is TRBJ1-4; tentative D call: TRBD1 (5 bases). The material sequenced was blood, either unsorted or a sorted T cell fraction (not recorded which). The sequence was obtained from a human donor who was either an allogeneic HSCT recipient or a stem cell or donor lymphocyte infusion donor (not recorded which). It is not recorded whose cells these are; they may come from a transplant donor. CDR3 DNA sequence: TGTGCCACCAGCACTTCCCCCGGGTGGGACCCTAATGAAAAACTGTTTTTT. It yields the protein CATSTSPGWDPNEKLFF.